This T cell receptor beta chain comes out of a study of control samples from healthy donors and cancer patients (dated by TCRdb to 2020 to 2022). The library was made by the immunoSEQ multiplex PCR assay. TCRdb took over this immuneACCESS table, retaining in-frame rearrangements with V and J assigned. Such tables are incomplete; in checked studies, under half of the missing clones stem from an unresolved V gene, and the remainder is unexplained. The table held for this sample gives about 190,000 clones. The ten largest clones add up to less than 2.5% of the sample. Worth noting for this clone: Its antigen is still unknown.

The CDR3 holds 13 amino acids from the cysteine to the phenylalanine. Only the CDR3 DNA is retained, 39 bases long and in frame from the first base. The V end gives up 5 bases and the J end 6 bases, leaving 6 bases in the junction not matched to a gene. Via the germline V gene, CDR1 is MDHEN and CDR2 SYDVKM. The sequencing sample was made of blood. The sequence derives from a woman in her thirties in good health. The chain uses TRBV28 and TRBJ1-2, and 7 bases in between align with TRBD1. The CDR3 is CASSEQGRDGYTF. The nucleotides read TGTGCCAGCAGTGAACAGGGGAGGGATGGCTACACCTTC.